The T cell receptor (beta chain) under discussion was sequenced for a study of CD8+ T cells in alopecia areata. In each case, RNA was isolated and then reverse transcribed into cDNA as the sequencing template. Libraries were prepared by immunoSEQ multiplex PCR; TCRdb keeps only in-frame clonotypes and omits some of them. The table records fewer than 150,000 clones, roughly three fifths of them present only once. Between the trimmed V and J ends, which lost 5 bases and 5 bases, there was a span of 5 bases. The CDR3 extends over 11 amino acids. Looked up from germline, CDR1 is SGHRS and CDR2 is YFSETQ. PBMCs yielded sorted CD4+ and CD8+ T cells. Note on this clone: Its specificity is not known.

Study results and caveats: Normal skin's resident alphabeta T cells are sequenced alongside lesional scalp T cells.

The V gene is TRBV5-1, the J gene TRBJ2-1, with D uncertain. The sequence was collected from a human donor with alopecia areata. This specimen consisted of CD4+ T cells sorted from blood, obtained at week 0. This CDR3 reads CASRYDNEQFF. The CDR3 bases are TGCGCCAGCAGATATGACAATGAGCAGTTCTTC.